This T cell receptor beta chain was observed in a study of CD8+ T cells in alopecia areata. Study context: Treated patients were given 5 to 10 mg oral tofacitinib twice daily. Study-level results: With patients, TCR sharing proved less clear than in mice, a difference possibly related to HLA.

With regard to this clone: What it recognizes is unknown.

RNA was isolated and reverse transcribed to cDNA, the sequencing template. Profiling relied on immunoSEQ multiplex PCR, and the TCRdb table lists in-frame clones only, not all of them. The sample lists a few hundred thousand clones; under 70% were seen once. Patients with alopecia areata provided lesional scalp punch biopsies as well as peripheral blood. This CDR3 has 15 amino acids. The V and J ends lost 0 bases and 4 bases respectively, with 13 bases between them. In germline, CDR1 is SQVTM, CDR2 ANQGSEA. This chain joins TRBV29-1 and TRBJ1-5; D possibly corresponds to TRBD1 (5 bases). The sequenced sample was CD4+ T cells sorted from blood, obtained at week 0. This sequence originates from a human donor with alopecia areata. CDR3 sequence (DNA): TGCAGCGTTGAAGATTCAGGGCGGGGGAATCAGCCCCAGCATTTT. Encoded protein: CSVEDSGRGNQPQHF.